This record covers a single TCR beta chain. Its antigen is still unknown. This entry comes from a study of Graves' ophthalmopathy and Graves' hyperthyroidism. Findings of the study overall: Built on 13 signatures, a model told ophthalmopathy apart from stable hyperthyroidism with 85% to 90% sensitivity and over 80% specificity.

The authors amplified TCR beta CDR3 regions from RNA transcripts. Amplification began with first-round RT-PCR using HTBI primers, then second-round multiplex PCR was performed. MiXCR, run by TCRdb on the multiplex PCR reads, gives a single entry per CDR3 protein. The sample lists about 590,000 distinct CDR3 sequences, about two fifths occurring once. Germline loops: CDR1 SQVTM, CDR2 ANQGSEA. The CDR3 sequence is 12 residues long. V was pared by 4 bases and J by 5 bases, with 11 bases between. Patients were diagnosed from clinical symptoms, serum thyroxine, TRAb, thyroid ultrasound and orbital computed tomography.

The genes are TRBV29-1 and TRBJ1-1, with D unresolved. This clonotype was sampled from an adult man with Graves' hyperthyroidism. The sequenced material came from peripheral blood or thyroid tissue (not recorded which). CDR3 DNA: TGCAGCGTTGTTAGGTGGGGTACTGAAGCTTTCTTT. Encoded protein: CSVVRWGTEAFF.